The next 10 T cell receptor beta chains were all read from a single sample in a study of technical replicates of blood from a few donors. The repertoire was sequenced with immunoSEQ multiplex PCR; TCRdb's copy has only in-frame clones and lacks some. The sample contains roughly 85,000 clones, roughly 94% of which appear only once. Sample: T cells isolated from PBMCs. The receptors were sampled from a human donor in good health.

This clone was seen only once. The CDR3 DNA sequence: TGTGCCATAACCAGCGGGGGGATCTCCTACGAGCAGTACTTC. The encoded protein is CAITSGGISYEQYF. The rearrangement joins TRBV28 to TRBJ2-7; TRBD2 matches at 9 bases. The germline V gene has CDR1 MDHEN and CDR2 SYDVKM. The ends lost 10 bases at V and 0 bases at J; junction bases unmatched: 7. This CDR3 is built from 14 residues.

CDR3 region: CATSRVLLHYEQYF. The CDR3 DNA is TGTGCCACCAGCAGAGTCCTACTTCACTACGAGCAGTACTTC. The rearrangement links TRBV15 to TRBJ2-7, with no clear D. The CDR3 consists of 14 residues. The V and J ends lost 1 base and 3 bases respectively, with 10 bases between them. CDR1 is LNHNV, CDR2 YYDKDF, per germline (reference sequence).

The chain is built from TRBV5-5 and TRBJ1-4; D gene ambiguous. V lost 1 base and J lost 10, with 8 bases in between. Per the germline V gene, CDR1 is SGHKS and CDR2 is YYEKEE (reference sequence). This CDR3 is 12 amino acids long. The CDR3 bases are TGTGCCAGCAGCTTGCGGGGAGGAAAACTGTTTTTT. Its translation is CASSLRGGKLFF.

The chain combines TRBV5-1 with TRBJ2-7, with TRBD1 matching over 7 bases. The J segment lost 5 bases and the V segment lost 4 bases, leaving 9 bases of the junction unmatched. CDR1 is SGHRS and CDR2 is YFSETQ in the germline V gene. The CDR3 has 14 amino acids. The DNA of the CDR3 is TGCGCCAGCAGCGGAACAGGGGTAGACGACGAGCAGTACTTC. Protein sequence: CASSGTGVDDEQYF.

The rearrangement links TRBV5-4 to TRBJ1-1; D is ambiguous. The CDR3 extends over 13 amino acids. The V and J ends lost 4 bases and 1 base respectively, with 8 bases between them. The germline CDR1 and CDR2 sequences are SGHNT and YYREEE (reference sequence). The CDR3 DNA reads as TGTGCCAGCAGCGCCGCACAGAACACTGAAGCTTTCTTT. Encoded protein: CASSAAQNTEAFF.

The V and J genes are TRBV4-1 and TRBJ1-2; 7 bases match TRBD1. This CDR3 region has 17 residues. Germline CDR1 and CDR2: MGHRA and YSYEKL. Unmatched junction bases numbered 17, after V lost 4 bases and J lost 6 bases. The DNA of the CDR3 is TGCGCCAGCAGCCTACTACCTTCGACGGACAGGCTTAATGGCTACACCTTC. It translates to CASSLLPSTDRLNGYTF.

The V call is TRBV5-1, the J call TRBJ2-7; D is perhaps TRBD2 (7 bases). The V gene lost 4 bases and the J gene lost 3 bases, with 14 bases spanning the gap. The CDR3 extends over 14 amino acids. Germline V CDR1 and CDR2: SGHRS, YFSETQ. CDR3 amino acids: CASSDRTSGYEQYF. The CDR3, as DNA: TGCGCCAGCAGCGACAGGACTAGTGGCTACGAGCAGTACTTC.

The CDR3 region is CASSLQGTHEQYF. DNA for the CDR3: TGCGCCAGCAGCTTGCAGGGTACCCACGAGCAGTACTTC. This chain links TRBV5-1 with TRBJ2-7, with a possible D match to TRBD1 (5 bases). V was shortened by 1 base and J by 5 bases, with 10 bases between the two germline ends. The CDR3 totals 13 residues. Germline assignment: CDR1 SGHRS and CDR2 YFSETQ.

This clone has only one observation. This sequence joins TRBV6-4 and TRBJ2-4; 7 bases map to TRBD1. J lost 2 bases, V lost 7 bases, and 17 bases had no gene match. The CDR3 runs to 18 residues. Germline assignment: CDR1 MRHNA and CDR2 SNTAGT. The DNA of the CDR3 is TGTGCCAGCACCACTGCGGGTACAGGGGCCTGGACCAAAAACATTCAGTACTTC. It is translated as CASTTAGTGAWTKNIQYF.

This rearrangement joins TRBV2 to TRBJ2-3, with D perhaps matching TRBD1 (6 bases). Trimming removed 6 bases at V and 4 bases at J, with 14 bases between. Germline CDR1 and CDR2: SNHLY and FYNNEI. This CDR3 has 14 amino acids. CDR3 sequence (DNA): TGTGCCAGCAGCCCACAGGGTACCGCAGATACGCAGTATTTT. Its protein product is CASSPQGTADTQYF. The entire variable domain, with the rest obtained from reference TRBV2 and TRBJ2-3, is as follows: EPEVTQTPSHQVTQMGQEVILRCVPISNHLYFYWYRQILGQKVEFLVSFYNNEISEKSEIFDDQFSVERPDGSNFTLKIRSTKLEDSAMYFCASSPQGTADTQYFGPGTRLTVL.